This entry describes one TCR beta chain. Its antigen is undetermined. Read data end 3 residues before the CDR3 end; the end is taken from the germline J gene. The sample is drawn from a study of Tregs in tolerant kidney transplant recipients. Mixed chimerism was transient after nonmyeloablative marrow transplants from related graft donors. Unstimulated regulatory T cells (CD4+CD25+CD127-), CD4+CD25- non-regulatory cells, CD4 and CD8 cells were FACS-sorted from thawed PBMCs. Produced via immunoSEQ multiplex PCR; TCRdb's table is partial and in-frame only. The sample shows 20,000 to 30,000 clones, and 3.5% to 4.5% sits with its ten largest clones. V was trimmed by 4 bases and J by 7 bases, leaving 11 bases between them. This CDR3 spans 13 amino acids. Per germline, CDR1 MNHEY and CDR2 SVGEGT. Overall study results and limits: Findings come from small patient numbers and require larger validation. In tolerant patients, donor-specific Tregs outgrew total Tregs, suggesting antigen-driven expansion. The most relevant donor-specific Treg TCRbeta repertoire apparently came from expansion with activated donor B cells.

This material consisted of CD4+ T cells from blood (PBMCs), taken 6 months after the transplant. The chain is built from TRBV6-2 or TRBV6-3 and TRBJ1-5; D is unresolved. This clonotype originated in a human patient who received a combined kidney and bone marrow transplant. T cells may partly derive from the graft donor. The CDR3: CASSFLVLQPQHF. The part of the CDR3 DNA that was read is TGTGCCAGCAGTTTCCTTGTCCTCCAGCCC.